This TCR beta chain was sequenced for a study of T cells in Graves' hyperthyroidism and ophthalmopathy. Study-wide results and limits: Patients with ophthalmopathy were separated from those with stable hyperthyroidism by a 13 V-J model. Within blood appeared most thyroid clonotypes that had expanded above 0.001.

Authors of the study amplified TCR beta CDR3 regions from RNA transcripts. HTBI primers were employed in a first-round RT-PCR of the TCR CDR3. TCRdb re-analysed the multiplex PCR reads in MiXCR, keeping a single row per CDR3 protein. Altogether 600,000 to 650,000 distinct CDR3 sequences are present, roughly 20% being singletons, with the ten largest covering roughly 30%. This clonotype was recorded many times. No antigen is known for it. Ophthalmopathy patients had moderate-to-severe active disease, CAS ≥3, NOSPECS ≥4, and disease duration under 3 months. Investigators excluded patients with uncontrolled infection, other autoimmune disease, pregnancy or lactation. CDR3 length: 12 amino acids. The germline V gene encodes CDR1 DFQATT and CDR2 SNEGSKA (reference sequence). V lost 0 bases, J lost 2 bases, and 4 bases lay in between.

The sample comprised blood. The sequence was obtained from a man aged 25-40 years with Graves' ophthalmopathy. The chain employs TRBV20-1 and TRBJ1-1; D gene unclear. Here the CDR3 DNA reads TGCAGTGCTAGAGAGTCCAACACTGAAGCTTTCTTT. Protein product: CSARESNTEAFF.